This entry features one T cell receptor (beta chain) sequence. Its antigen is currently not known. Nothing much larger sits one base from this clone, and base qualities are not available. At diagnosis, peripheral blood, uninvolved tumor-adjacent lung and tumor were collected and stored as a combination of fresh-frozen and FFPE material. For TCR repertoire profiling, blood samples were analyzed in the form of peripheral blood mononuclear cells. Deletion took 1 base off V and 5 bases off J, with a span of 9 bases between the germline ends. Including cysteine and phenylalanine, the CDR3 has 14 amino acids. The CDR3 DNA has 42 bases and is translated from base 1. Sequences SGHAT (CDR1) and FQNNGV (CDR2) are obtained from the germline V gene. This sample stems from a study of T cells in localized non-small cell lung cancer (TCRdb year 2020). Study-wide context: Comparing tumors with uninvolved tumor-adjacent lungs, the study looked at the T cell repertoires of around 250 patients with early-stage NSCLC. The mean age of the NSCLC patients was roughly 70 years, with 120 to 150 men and 85 to 110 women. The cohort consisted of roughly 240 treatment-naive NSCLC patients whose localized lung tumors had been resected. Study-level results and caveats: A median of roughly 50 of the top 100 tumor clones turned up in the paired uninvolved adjacent lung, and approximately 30 of those clones also ranked among the top 100 of that same adjacent lung. Higher blood T cell density associated with longer overall survival, while higher adjacent-lung clonality associated with shorter survival. Because multi-region tumor sequencing was not performed, intratumor heterogeneity could not be ruled out. Uninvolved tumor-adjacent lung showed the highest T cell clonality, higher than tumor, which suggests more focused antigenic responses in the uninvolved tumor-adjacent lung. Since the design was exploratory, TCR variables were selected using unadjusted p-values with no false-discovery rate correction.

TCR beta CDR3 regions were sequenced from DNA using the immunoSEQ Assay. The source study handled its data this way. T cell density was computed as TCR beta template counts normalized to usable DNA estimated by amplifying housekeeping genes. Richness was estimated with the preseqR package, extrapolating to 400,000 templates for PBMC samples and 120,000 templates for tissue samples. Clonality was defined by subtracting Pielou's evenness from one. To identify tissue-enriched TCRs, differential abundance testing was run on productive amino-acid clonotypes with a minimum total count of 5 and an alpha of 0.1. Repertoire overlap between compartments was quantified with the Jaccard Index and Morisita Overlap Index. GLIPH grouped TCR beta CDR3s together with public tetramer-defined viral CDR3s, and a viral motif had to include at least three viral sequences and show V-gene enrichment. In TCRdb, the immuneACCESS table is reduced to in-frame sequences with V and J assigned. These tables do not hold every clone; where another copy was compared, an unresolved V gene accounts for under half, and the others remain unexplained. The DNA gave D and trimming, while V, J and clone size come from that table. Within this sample are about 28,000 clones, with about 87% of them counted one time only. Clones ranked in the top ten supply around 2.8% of the sample.

The TCR sequence derives from a woman aged 18-49 years with stage I lung adenocarcinoma. The material was peripheral blood, obtained before any cancer treatment. This chain is built from TRBV11-2 and TRBJ2-1; TRBD1 is a weak D gene call, 5 bases matching. The nucleotide sequence reads TGTGCCAGCAGCTTAGGACAGCAAGACAATGAGCAGTTCTTC. It encodes CASSLGQQDNEQFF.